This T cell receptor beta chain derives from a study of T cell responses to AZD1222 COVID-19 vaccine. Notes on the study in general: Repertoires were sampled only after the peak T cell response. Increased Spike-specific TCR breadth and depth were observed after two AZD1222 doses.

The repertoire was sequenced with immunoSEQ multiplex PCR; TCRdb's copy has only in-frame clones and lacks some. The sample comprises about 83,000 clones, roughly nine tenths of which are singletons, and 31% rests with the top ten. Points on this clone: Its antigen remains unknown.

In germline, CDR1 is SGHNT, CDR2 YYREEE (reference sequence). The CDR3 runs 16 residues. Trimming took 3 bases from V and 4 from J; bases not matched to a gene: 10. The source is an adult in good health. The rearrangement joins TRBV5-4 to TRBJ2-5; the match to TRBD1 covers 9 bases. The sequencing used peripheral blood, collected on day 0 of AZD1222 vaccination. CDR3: CASSSRTQGAAETQYF. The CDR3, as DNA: TGTGCCAGCAGCTCCAGAACACAGGGGGCGGCAGAGACCCAGTACTTC.